The sequence of this T cell receptor beta chain was determined in a study of blood T cell repertoires in COVID-19. The J segment lost 5 bases and the V segment lost 5 bases, leaving 8 bases of the junction unmatched. Looked up from germline, CDR1 is SGHNT and CDR2 is YENEEA. CDR3 size: 14 residues. Sequencing was performed with immunoSEQ multiplex PCR; in TCRdb, only in-frame clones are kept and a portion is missing. The table lists 150,000 to 200,000 clones, about 88% of them singletons. V is TRBV11-3 and J is TRBJ2-5, with TRBD2 identical over 7 bases. The sequence was obtained from a man aged 55 to 70 with acute or convalescent COVID-19. The sequenced material came from peripheral blood. The CDR3 is CASSTERGEETQYF. The DNA for the CDR3 is TGTGCCAGCAGCACCGAGCGGGGAGAGGAGACCCAGTACTTC. The full variable domain, rest sourced from reference TRBV11-3 and TRBJ2-5, is EAGVVQSPRYKIIEKKQPVAFWCNPISGHNTLYWYLQNLGQGPELLIRYENEEAVDDSQLPKDRFSAERLKGVDSTLKIQPAELGDSAVYLCASSTERGEETQYFGPGTRLLVL.